Following are 12 T cell receptor beta chains from one sample sequenced in a study of blood T cell repertoires in COVID-19. Measured with immunoSEQ multiplex PCR; TCRdb has only the in-frame clones, and not every one. The table includes 200,000 to 250,000 clones, 80% to 85% detected once. The specimen sequenced was peripheral blood. These receptors were obtained from an elderly woman with COVID-19, enrolled during active disease.

The chain combines TRBV6-2 or TRBV6-3 with TRBJ1-5; weak D call: TRBD1 (6 bases). V was trimmed by 5 bases and J by 6 bases, leaving 11 bases between them. CDR3 length: 13 amino acids. CDR1 is MNHEY, CDR2 SVGEGT, per germline. The CDR3 loop reads CASSTDRFQPQHF. DNA of the CDR3: TGTGCCAGCAGTACAGACAGGTTTCAGCCCCAGCATTTT.

This rearrangement joins TRBV7-9 to TRBJ2-1; possible D gene TRBD1, 6 bases. V gave up 4 bases and J gave up 8 bases, with 9 bases separating them. The CDR3 is 12 amino acids. From germline, CDR1 is SEHNR and CDR2 FQNEAQ (reference sequence). The CDR3 loop is CASSSRGYEQFF. The CDR3 coding sequence is TGTGCCAGCAGCTCCAGGGGATATGAGCAGTTCTTC.

J is TRBJ1-5 and V is TRBV30; no reliable D call. CDR1 and CDR2 from the germline V gene are GTSNPN and SVGIG (reference sequence). The CDR3 totals 12 residues. V lost 5 bases and J lost 3, with 8 bases in between. Here the CDR3 reads CAWAGSNQPQHF. CDR3 bases: TGTGCCTGGGCCGGGTCCAATCAGCCCCAGCATTTT.

This clone was picked up one time. This specimen includes other DNA sequences encoding the same CDR3. This chain connects TRBV11-2 to TRBJ1-2, with D tentatively TRBD1 (6 bases). The V end lost 5 bases, the J end lost 2 bases, and 9 bases lay between the germline ends. The germline V gene has CDR1 SGHAT and CDR2 FQNNGV. The CDR3 has 13 amino acids. Written as DNA, the CDR3 is TGTGCCAGCAGCCTGGACAGAAACTATGGCTACACCTTC. Translation: CASSLDRNYGYTF.

This clone was counted once. The chain couples TRBV6-5 to TRBJ1-1; TRBD1 is a possible D gene (6 bases). V was shortened by 7 bases and J by 3 bases, with 18 bases between the two germline ends. The length of the CDR3 is 15 residues. Germline V gives CDR1 MNHEY, CDR2 SVGAGI. CDR3 loop: CASTRGGVEDTEAFF. The CDR3 DNA is TGTGCCAGCACTAGGGGGGGGGTGGAGGACACTGAAGCTTTCTTT.

This clone came up a few times. This chain uses TRBV25-1 with TRBJ2-2, with TRBD2 identical over 7 bases. Looked up from germline, CDR1 is MGHDK and CDR2 is SYGVNS. The CDR3 covers 17 residues. Trimming cost V 1 base and J 4 bases; bases outside gene matches: 9. CDR3 nucleotides: TGTGCCAGCAGTGAATCGTGGGGGACGGGAGGCACCGGGGAGCTGTTTTTT. Translation: CASSESWGTGGTGELFF.

The CDR3 loop is CASSPGLAGVDEQFF. The CDR3 DNA sequence: TGTGCCAGCAGCCCGGGACTAGCGGGAGTAGATGAGCAGTTCTTC. The rearrangement links TRBV11-1 to TRBJ2-1, with 14 bases identical to TRBD2. Germline V lookup: CDR1 SGHAT, CDR2 FQDESV (reference sequence). This CDR3 spans 15 amino acids. Losses at the gene ends were 5 bases for V and 8 bases for J; bases not matched to a gene: 5.

As DNA, the CDR3 is TGTGCTAGTGTCCCCCGGGAGCCCATTAATTCCTACGAGCAGTACTTC. The encoded protein is CASVPREPINSYEQYF. The rearrangement uses TRBV12-5 and TRBJ2-7, with D possibly being TRBD2 (6 bases). This CDR3 is 16 amino acids long. Between the trimmed V and J ends, which lost 7 bases and 1 base, there was a span of 20 bases. Germline V gene sequence: CDR1 LGHNT, CDR2 FRNRAP.

V gene TRBV29-1 combines with J gene TRBJ2-7, with unresolved D. Germline CDR1 SQVTM, CDR2 ANQGSEA. With 7 bases removed from V and 1 base from J, the gap between germline ends came to 14 bases. The CDR3 runs to 13 residues. CDR3 protein: CSGRLGSSYEQYF. CDR3 coding DNA: TGCAGCGGACGTCTAGGCTCTTCCTACGAGCAGTACTTC.

V and J are TRBV5-1 and TRBJ2-7, with TRBD2 identical over 10 bases. Germline CDR1 and CDR2: SGHRS and YFSETQ. The CDR3 has 17 residues. After removal of 4 bases from V and 1 base from J, the junction contained 11 bases not matched to a gene. The CDR3 coding sequence is TGCGCCAGCAGCCCGTCGGCTAGCGGGGGCCCATCCTACGAGCAGTACTTC. Protein sequence: CASSPSASGGPSYEQYF. The full variable domain, its missing parts supplied by reference TRBV5-1 and TRBJ2-7, is KAGVTQTPRYLIKTRGQQVTLSCSPISGHRSVSWYQQTPGQGLQFLFEYFSETQRNKGNFPGRFSGRQFSNSRSEMNVSTLELGDSALYLCASSPSASGGPSYEQYFGPGTRLTVT.

V usage is TRBV7-2 and J usage is TRBJ2-7, with 9 bases fitting TRBD2. This CDR3 is built from 14 residues. The V gene end was trimmed by 5 bases and the J gene end by 2 bases; junction bases not matched to a gene: 4. The germline CDR1 and CDR2 sequences are SGHTA and FQGNSA. This CDR3 reads CASSLSGGAYEQYF. In DNA form, the CDR3 reads TGTGCCAGCAGCCTTAGCGGGGGAGCCTACGAGCAGTACTTC.

V is TRBV19 and J is TRBJ1-5; no firm D call. With 0 bases removed from V and 7 bases from J, the gap between germline ends came to 16 bases. Germline assignment: CDR1 LNHDA and CDR2 SQIVND (reference sequence). The CDR3 is 16 amino acids. CDR3 region: CASSIDRSRGIQPQHF. The CDR3 DNA reads TGTGCCAGTAGTATAGATAGATCACGGGGAATACAGCCCCAGCATTTT.